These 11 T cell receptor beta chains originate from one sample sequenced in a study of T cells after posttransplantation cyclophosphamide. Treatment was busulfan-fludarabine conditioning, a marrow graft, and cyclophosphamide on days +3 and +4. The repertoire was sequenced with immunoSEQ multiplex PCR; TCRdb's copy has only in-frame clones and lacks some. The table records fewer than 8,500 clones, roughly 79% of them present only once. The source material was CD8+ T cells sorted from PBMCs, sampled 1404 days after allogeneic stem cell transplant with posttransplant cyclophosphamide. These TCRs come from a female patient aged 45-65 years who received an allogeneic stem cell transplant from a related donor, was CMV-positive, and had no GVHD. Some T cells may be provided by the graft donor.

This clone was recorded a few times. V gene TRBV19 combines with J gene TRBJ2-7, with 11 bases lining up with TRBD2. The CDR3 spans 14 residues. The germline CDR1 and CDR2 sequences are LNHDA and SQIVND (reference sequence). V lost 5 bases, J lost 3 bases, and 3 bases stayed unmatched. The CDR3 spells CASSRLAGGYEQYF. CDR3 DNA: TGTGCCAGTAGTCGGCTAGCGGGAGGCTACGAGCAGTACTTC.

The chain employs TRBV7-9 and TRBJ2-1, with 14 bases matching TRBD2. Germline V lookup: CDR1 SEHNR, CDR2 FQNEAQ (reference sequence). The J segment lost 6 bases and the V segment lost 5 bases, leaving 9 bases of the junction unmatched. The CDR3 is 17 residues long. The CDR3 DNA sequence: TGTGCCAGCAGCGCCCGGACTAGCGGGAGGCCCTCCAATGAGCAGTTCTTC. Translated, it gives CASSARTSGRPSNEQFF.

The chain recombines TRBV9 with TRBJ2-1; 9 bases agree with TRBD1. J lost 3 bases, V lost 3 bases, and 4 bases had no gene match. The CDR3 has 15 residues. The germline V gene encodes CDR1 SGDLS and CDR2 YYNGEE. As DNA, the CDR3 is TGTGCCAGCAGCGCGAGGGGACAGGGCTACAATGAGCAGTTCTTC. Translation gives CASSARGQGYNEQFF.

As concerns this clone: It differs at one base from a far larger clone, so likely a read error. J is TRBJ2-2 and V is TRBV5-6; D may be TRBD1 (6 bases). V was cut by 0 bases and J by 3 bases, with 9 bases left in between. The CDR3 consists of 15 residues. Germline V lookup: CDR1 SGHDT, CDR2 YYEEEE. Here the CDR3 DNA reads TGTGCCAGCAGCTTGGCAGGGGATCACACCGGGGAGCTGTTTTTT. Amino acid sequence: CASSLAGDHTGELFF.

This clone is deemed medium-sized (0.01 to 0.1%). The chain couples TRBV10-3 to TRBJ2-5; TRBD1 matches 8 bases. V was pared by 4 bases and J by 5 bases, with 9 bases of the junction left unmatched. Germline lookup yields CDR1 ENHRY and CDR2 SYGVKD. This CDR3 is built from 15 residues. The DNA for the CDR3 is TGTGCCATCAGTGGGCCCAGGGGGCAGGGGGAGACCCAGTACTTC. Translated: CAISGPRGQGETQYF.

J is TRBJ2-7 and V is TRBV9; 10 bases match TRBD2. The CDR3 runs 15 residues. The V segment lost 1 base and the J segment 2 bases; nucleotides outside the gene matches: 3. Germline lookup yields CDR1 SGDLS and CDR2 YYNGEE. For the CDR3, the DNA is TGTGCCAGCAGCGTATCAGCGGGAGGGGCCTACGAGCAGTACTTC. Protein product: CASSVSAGGAYEQYF.

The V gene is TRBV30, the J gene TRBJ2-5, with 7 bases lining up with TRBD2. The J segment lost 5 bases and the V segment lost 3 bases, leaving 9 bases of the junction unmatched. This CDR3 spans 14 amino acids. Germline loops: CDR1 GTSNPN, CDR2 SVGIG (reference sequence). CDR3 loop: CAWRGEGTGETQYF. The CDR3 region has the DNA TGTGCCTGGAGAGGGGAGGGGACTGGGGAGACCCAGTACTTC. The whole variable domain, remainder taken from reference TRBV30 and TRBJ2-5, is SQTIHQWPATLVQPVGSPLSLECTVEGTSNPNLYWYRQAAGRGLQLLFYSVGIGQISSEVPQNLSASRPQDRQFILSSKKLLLSDSGFYLCAWRGEGTGETQYFGPGTRLLVL.

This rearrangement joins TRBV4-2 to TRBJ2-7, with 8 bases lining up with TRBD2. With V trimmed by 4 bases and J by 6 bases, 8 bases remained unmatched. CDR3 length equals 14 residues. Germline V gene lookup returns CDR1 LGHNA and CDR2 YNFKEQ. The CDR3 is CASSPLGLGGEQYF. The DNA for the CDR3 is TGTGCCAGCAGCCCCTTGGGACTAGGAGGCGAGCAGTACTTC.

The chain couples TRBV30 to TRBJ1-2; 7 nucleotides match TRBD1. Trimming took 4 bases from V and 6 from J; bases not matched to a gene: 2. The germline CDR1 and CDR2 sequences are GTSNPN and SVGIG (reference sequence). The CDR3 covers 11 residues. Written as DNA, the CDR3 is TGTGCCTGGACAGGGGGTGATGGCTACACCTTC. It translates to CAWTGGDGYTF.

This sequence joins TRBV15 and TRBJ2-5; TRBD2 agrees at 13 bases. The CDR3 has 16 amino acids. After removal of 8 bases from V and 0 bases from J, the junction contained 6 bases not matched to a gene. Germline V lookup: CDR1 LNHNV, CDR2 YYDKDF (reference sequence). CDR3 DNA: TGTGCCACCGGCCGCGGGACTAGCGGGGACCAAGAGACCCAGTACTTC. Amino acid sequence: CATGRGTSGDQETQYF. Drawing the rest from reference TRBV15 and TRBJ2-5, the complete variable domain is DAMVIQNPRYQVTQFGKPVTLSCSQTLNHNVMYWYQQKSSQAPKLLFHYYDKDFNNEADTPDNFQSRRPNTSFCFLDIRSPGLGDTAMYLCATGRGTSGDQETQYFGPGTRLLVL.

CDR3 region: CASSPGKGAYEQYF. The CDR3, as DNA: TGTGCCAGCAGCCCCGGAAAGGGGGCTTACGAGCAGTACTTC. The chain carries TRBV11-2 and TRBJ2-7; 7 positions match TRBD1. Germline lookup yields CDR1 SGHAT and CDR2 FQNNGV. This CDR3 contains 14 residues. Trimming at V came to 5 bases and at J to 4 bases, leaving 8 bases not matched to a gene.